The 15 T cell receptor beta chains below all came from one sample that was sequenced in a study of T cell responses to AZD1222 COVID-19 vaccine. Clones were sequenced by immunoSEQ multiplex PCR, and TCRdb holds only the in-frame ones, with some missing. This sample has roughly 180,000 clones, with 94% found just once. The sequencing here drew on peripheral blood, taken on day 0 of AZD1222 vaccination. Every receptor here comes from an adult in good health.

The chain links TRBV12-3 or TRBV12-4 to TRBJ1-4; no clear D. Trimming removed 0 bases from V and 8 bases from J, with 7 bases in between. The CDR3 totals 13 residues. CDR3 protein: CASSLAGFEKLFF. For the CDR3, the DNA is TGTGCCAGCAGTTTAGCTGGATTCGAAAAACTGTTTTTT.

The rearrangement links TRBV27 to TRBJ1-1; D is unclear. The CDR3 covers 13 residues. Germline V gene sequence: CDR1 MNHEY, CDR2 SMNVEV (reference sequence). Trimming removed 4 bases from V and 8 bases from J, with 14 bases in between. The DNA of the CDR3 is TGTGCCAGCAGTTCTCTTTGGGGAGGGGAAGCTTTCTTT. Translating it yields CASSSLWGGEAFF.

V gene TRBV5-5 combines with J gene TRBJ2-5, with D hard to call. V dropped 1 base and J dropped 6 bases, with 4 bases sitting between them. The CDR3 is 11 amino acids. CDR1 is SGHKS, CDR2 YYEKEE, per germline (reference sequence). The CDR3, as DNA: TGTGCCAGCAGCTTGTATCAGACCCAGTACTTC. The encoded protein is CASSLYQTQYF. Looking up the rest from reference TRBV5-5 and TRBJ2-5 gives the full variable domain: DAGVTQSPTHLIKTRGQQVTLRCSPISGHKSVSWYQQVLGQGPQFIFQYYEKEERGRGNFPDRFSARQFPNYSSELNVNALLLGDSALYLCASSLYQTQYFGPGTRLLVL.

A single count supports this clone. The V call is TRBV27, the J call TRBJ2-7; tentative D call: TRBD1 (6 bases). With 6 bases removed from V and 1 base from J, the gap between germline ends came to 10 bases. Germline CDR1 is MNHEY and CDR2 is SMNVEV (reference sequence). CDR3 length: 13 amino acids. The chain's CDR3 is CASRGDMSYEQYF. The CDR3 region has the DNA TGTGCCAGCAGAGGGGACATGTCCTACGAGCAGTACTTC.

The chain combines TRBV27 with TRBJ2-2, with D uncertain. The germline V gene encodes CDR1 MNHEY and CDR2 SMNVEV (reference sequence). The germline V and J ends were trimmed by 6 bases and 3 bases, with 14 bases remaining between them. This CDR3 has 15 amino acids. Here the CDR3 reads CASRKVGADTGELFF. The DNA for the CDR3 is TGTGCCAGCAGAAAAGTAGGAGCCGACACCGGGGAGCTGTTTTTT.

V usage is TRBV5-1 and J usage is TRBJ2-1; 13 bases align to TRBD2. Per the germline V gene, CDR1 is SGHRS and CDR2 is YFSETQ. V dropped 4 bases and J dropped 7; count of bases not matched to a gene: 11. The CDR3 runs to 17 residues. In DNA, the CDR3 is TGCGCCAGCAGCGCGCCGACTAGCGGGAGGATTGAGAATGAGCAGTTCTTC. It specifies CASSAPTSGRIENEQFF. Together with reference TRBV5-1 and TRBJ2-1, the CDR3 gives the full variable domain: KAGVTQTPRYLIKTRGQQVTLSCSPISGHRSVSWYQQTPGQGLQFLFEYFSETQRNKGNFPGRFSGRQFSNSRSEMNVSTLELGDSALYLCASSAPTSGRIENEQFFGPGTRLTVL.

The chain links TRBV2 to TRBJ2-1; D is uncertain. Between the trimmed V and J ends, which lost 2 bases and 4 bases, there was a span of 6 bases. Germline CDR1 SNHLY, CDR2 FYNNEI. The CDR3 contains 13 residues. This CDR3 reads CASSEQIYNEQFF. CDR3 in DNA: TGTGCCAGCAGTGAACAAATATACAATGAGCAGTTCTTC.

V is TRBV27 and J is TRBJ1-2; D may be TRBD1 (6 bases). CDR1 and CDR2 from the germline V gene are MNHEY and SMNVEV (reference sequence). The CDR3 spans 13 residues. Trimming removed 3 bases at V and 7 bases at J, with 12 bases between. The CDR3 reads CASSLGRGTGYTF. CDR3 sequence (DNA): TGTGCCAGCAGTTTGGGCAGGGGTACTGGCTACACCTTC.

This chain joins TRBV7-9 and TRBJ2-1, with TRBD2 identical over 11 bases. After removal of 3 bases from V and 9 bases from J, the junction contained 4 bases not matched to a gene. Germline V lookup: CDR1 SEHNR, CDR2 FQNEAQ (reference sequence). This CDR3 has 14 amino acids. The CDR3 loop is CASSFLAGGREQFF. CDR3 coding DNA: TGTGCCAGCAGCTTCTTAGCGGGAGGGCGTGAGCAGTTCTTC. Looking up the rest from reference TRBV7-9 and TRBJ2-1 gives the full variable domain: DTGVSQNPRHKITKRGQNVTFRCDPISEHNRLYWYRQTLGQGPEFLTYFQNEAQLEKSRLLSDRFSAERPKGSFSTLEIQRTEQGDSAMYLCASSFLAGGREQFFGPGTRLTVL.

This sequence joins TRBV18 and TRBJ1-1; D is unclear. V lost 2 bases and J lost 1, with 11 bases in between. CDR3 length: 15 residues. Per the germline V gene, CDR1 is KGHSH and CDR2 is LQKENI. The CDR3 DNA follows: TGTGCCAGCTCACCATTCCGGACGGCGAACACTGAAGCTTTCTTT. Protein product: CASSPFRTANTEAFF.

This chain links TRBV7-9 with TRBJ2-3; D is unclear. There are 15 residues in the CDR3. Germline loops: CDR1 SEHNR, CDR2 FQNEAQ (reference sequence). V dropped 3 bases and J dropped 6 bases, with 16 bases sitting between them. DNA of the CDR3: TGTGCCAGCAGCTTCGTAGAAGAGCCCCCCGATACGCAGTATTTT. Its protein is CASSFVEEPPDTQYF.

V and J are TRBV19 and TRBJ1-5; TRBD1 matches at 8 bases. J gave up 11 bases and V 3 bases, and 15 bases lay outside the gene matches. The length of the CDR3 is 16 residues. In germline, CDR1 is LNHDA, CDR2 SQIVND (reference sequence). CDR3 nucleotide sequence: TGTGCCAGTAGTATTTGGGGACAGGAGATCGGTCAATCCCAGCATTTT. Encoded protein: CASSIWGQEIGQSQHF.

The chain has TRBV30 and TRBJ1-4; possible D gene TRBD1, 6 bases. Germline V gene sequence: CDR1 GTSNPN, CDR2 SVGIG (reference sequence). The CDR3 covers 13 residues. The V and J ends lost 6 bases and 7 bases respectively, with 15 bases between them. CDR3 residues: CACMWGAGEKLFF. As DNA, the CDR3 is TGTGCCTGCATGTGGGGGGCGGGTGAAAAACTGTTTTTT.

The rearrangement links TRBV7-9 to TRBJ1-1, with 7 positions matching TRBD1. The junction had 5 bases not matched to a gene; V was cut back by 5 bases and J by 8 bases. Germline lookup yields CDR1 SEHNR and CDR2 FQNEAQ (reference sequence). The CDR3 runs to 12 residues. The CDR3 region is CASSLRDSEAFF. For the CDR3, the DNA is TGTGCCAGCAGCCTTAGGGACAGCGAAGCTTTCTTT.

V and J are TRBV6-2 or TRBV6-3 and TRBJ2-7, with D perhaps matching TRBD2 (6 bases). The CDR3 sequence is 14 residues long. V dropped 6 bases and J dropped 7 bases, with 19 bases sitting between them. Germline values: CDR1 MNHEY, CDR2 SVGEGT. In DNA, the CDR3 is TGTGCCAGCAGCCCCCTTGGGGGGTTTAGAGAGCAGTACTTC. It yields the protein CASSPLGGFREQYF.